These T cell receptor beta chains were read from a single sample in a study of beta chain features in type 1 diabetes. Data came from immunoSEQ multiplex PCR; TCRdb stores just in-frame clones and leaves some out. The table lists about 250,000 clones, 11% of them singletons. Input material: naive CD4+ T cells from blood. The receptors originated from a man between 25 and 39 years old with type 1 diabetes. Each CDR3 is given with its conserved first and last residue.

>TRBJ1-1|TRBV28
CASSAPGGPGTEAFF
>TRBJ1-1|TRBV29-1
CSVERTGRGEAFF
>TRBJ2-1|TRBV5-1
CASIPSGGMRNNEQFF
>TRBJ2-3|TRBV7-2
CASSLGSPGTDTQYF
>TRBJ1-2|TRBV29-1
CSVSGYTF
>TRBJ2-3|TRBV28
CASSTAAGGADTQYF
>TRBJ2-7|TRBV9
CASSVDGTAGYEQYF
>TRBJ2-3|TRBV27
CASRGPGQGVNTQYF
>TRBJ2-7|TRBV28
CASRAFSGGPPYEQYF
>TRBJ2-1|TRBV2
CASSGIASGGVQFF
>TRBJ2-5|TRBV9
CASSPGTSGQETQYF
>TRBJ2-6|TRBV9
CASSSRGSGANVLTF
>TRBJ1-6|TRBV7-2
CASSLGPGGNSPLHF
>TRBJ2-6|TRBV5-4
CASSRDTSGANVLTF
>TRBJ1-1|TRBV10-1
CASRATGGTEAFF
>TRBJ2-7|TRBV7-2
CASRWSSGGAYEQYF